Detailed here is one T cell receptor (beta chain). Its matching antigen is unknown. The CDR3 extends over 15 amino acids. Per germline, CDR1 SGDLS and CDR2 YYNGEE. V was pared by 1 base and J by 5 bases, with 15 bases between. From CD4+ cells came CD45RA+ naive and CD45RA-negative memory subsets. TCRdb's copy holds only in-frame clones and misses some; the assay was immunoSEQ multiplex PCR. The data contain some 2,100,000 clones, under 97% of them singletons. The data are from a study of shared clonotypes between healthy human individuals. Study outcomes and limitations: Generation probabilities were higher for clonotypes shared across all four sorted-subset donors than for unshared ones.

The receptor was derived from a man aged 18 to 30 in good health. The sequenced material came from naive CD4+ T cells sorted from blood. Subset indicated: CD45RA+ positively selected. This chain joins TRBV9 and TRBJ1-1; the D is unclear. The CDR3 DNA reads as TGTGCCAGCAGCGTACTCGTCGAGGGTGGGACTGAAGCTTTCTTT. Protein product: CASSVLVEGGTEAFF.